This T cell receptor beta chain was recovered during a study of CD8 T cells in ankylosing spondylitis (TCRdb year 2017). Regarding the research as a whole: The study set out to find disease-linked TCR variants by profiling T cell receptor beta repertoires in ankylosing spondylitis patients and healthy donors. Samples of peripheral blood were taken, and for ankylosing spondylitis patients, synovial fluid was collected as well. The full study cohort comprised 25 ankylosing spondylitis patients and 110 or so healthy donors. Beyond this particular receptor, the publication reports: A TCR beta motif of several highly homologous amino acid variants appeared characteristic of blood from ankylosing spondylitis patients. The disease-linked clones had a CD8+ phenotype and were found at relatively low frequencies in peripheral blood. Some motif variants had previously been reported in the synovial fluid and blood of reactive arthritis patients, which suggests shared mechanisms of disease initiation. Significant enrichment of the disease-linked clones was reported in matched synovial fluid samples from ankylosing spondylitis patients.

TCRdb records Illumina HiSeq 2500 as the sequencer. Quantitative 5'-RACE with molecular barcodes was the method used to prepare the TCR beta libraries. Per the authors' processing: To identify disease-linked TCR variants, a new computational method was used, one built on a probabilistic model of VDJ rearrangement. TCRdb's own reprocessing of the public reads used fastp at Q25 and MiXCR and kept productive beta chains. Identical CDR3 protein sequences are pooled into one entry, listed with their most common genes and DNA. TCRdb, rather than the study authors, made the V and J calls. The sample profile shows approximately 520,000 distinct CDR3 sequences; 5.3% of them were found once. Roughly 3.2% of the sample comes from the top ten. This clonotype has ten or more counts. The target of this receptor is not known. No quality values exist for individual bases; no much larger clone is one base distant. The CDR3 numbers 15 residues from cysteine through phenylalanine. This entry keeps only the CDR3 DNA: 45 bases, framed from base 1. The germline V gene gives CDR1 as LGHNA and CDR2 as YNFKEQ. The V end loses 3 bases and the J end loses 7 bases, and a stretch of 16 bases separates them.

This receptor was identified in a male donor with ankylosing spondylitis. Sequences were obtained from blood, either unsorted or a sorted T cell fraction (not recorded which). In this chain, TRBV4-2 is recombined with TRBJ2-1; D gene: possibly TRBD2, on 6 matching bases. The CDR3 corresponds to CASSHSGLPGNEQFF. The nucleotide sequence reads TGTGCCAGCAGCCACTCGGGACTCCCGGGGAATGAGCAGTTCTTC.